A single sample is the source of the 20 T cell receptor beta chains below, sequenced in a study of blood T cell repertoires in COVID-19. Here immunoSEQ multiplex PCR was the method, and the copy in TCRdb shows in-frame clones only, minus some. Of around 230,000 clones listed, about nine tenths are singletons. The specimen sequenced was PBMCs or T cells enriched from blood (not recorded which). The receptors shown here come from a woman between 35 and 50 years old with acute COVID-19.

V gene TRBV28 combines with J gene TRBJ1-1; D is unclear. The CDR3 extends over 11 amino acids. Germline CDR1 is MDHEN and CDR2 is SYDVKM. Between the trimmed V and J ends, which lost 8 bases and 0 bases, there was a span of 4 bases. Here the CDR3 DNA reads TGTGCCAGCTATATGAACACTGAAGCTTTCTTT. Its protein is CASYMNTEAFF.

The CDR3, as DNA: TGCAGCGTTGCGTTTGCAGGGGGCAGTAGCAATCAGCCCCAGCATTTT. It encodes CSVAFAGGSSNQPQHF. The chain has TRBV29-1 and TRBJ1-5; 8 bases align to TRBD1. The J segment lost 0 bases and the V segment lost 4 bases, leaving 8 bases of the junction unmatched. CDR1 is SQVTM, CDR2 ANQGSEA, per germline. This CDR3 comprises 16 residues.

The chain has TRBV7-2 and TRBJ2-3, with 9 nucleotides matching TRBD2. The V gene end was trimmed by 2 bases and the J gene end by 4 bases; junction bases not matched to a gene: 7. The CDR3 sequence is 16 residues long. Germline CDR1 and CDR2: SGHTA and FQGNSA. The CDR3 nucleotides are TGTGCCAGCAGCTTATTTGGCGGGGGGGCAGCAGATACGCAGTATTTT. Protein product: CASSLFGGGAADTQYF.

This clone appeared a single time. The chain joins TRBV5-1 to TRBJ1-2; D gene uncertain. Trimming pared 4 bases from V and 3 bases from J, leaving 19 bases between. Germline values: CDR1 SGHRS, CDR2 YFSETQ. The CDR3 is made up of 16 amino acids. Here the CDR3 DNA reads TGCGCCAGCAGCCCCATCGACTCACGTATGGACTATGGCTACACCTTC. Translated: CASSPIDSRMDYGYTF.

This sequence joins TRBV27 and TRBJ1-5, with TRBD1 matching 7 bases. The germline CDR1 and CDR2 sequences are MNHEY and SMNVEV (reference sequence). This CDR3 comprises 18 residues. V lost 6 bases, J lost 1 base, and 15 bases stayed unmatched. CDR3 residues: CASSRGTAGRGSNQPQHF. CDR3 bases: TGTGCCAGCAGCCGGGGGACAGCGGGCCGGGGGAGCAATCAGCCCCAGCATTTT.

This rearrangement joins TRBV9 to TRBJ1-2, with D hard to call. This CDR3 comprises 15 residues. V was shortened by 0 bases and J by 4 bases, with 13 bases between the two germline ends. Germline assignment: CDR1 SGDLS and CDR2 YYNGEE. The DNA for the CDR3 is TGTGCCAGCAGCGTAGGTCCGACGGGTGTCTATGGCTACACCTTC. Translation: CASSVGPTGVYGYTF.

This clone was seen only a few times. J is TRBJ1-2 and V is TRBV30; D is unresolved. Germline V gives CDR1 GTSNPN, CDR2 SVGIG (reference sequence). Trimming shortened V by 4 bases and J by 1 base, and 7 bases separated the two germline ends. The CDR3 runs to 12 residues. CDR3 loop: CAWNGDNYGYTF. The DNA of the CDR3 is TGTGCCTGGAACGGGGATAACTATGGCTACACCTTC. Looking up the rest from reference TRBV30 and TRBJ1-2 gives the full variable domain: SQTIHQWPATLVQPVGSPLSLECTVEGTSNPNLYWYRQAAGRGLQLLFYSVGIGQISSEVPQNLSASRPQDRQFILSSKKLLLSDSGFYLCAWNGDNYGYTFGSGTRLTVV.

This chain uses TRBV19 with TRBJ2-5, with D possibly TRBD2 on 5 matching bases. The CDR3 extends over 15 amino acids. Germline V gives CDR1 LNHDA, CDR2 SQIVND (reference sequence). Trimming left V 3 bases short and J 2 bases short, with 13 bases between. The CDR3 coding sequence is TGTGCCAGTAGTATGGGCTCCGCGGGTCAAGAGACCCAGTACTTC. It translates to CASSMGSAGQETQYF.

This sequence joins TRBV9 and TRBJ2-7; no clear D gene. Trimming removed 0 bases at V and 0 bases at J, with 10 bases between. The CDR3 consists of 15 residues. Germline CDR1 and CDR2: SGDLS and YYNGEE. CDR3 in DNA: TGTGCCAGCAGCGTAGAGGCAGGTAGCTCCTACGAGCAGTACTTC. Its protein product is CASSVEAGSSYEQYF.

CDR3 nucleotide sequence: TGTGCCAGCAGTTCAGGGGTGGGCAATCAGCCCCAGCATTTT. Translating gives CASSSGVGNQPQHF. The V and J genes are TRBV27 and TRBJ1-5, with D possibly being TRBD1 (6 bases). V lost 4 bases and J lost 2, with 9 bases in between. CDR3 length: 14 residues. Germline CDR1 is MNHEY and CDR2 is SMNVEV (reference sequence).

The CDR3 region has the DNA TGTGCCAGCAGTGAGGAAGGACAGTTGGTGGTGACTGAAGCTTTCTTT. The encoded protein is CASSEEGQLVVTEAFF. The chain links TRBV6-1 to TRBJ1-1, with D perhaps TRBD1 (6 bases). Trimming cost V 3 bases and J 5 bases, with 19 bases left between them. The CDR3 has 16 amino acids. The germline CDR1 and CDR2 sequences are MNHNS and SASEGT.

In its sample, this clone was seen once. This chain connects TRBV11-3 to TRBJ2-3, with 8 bases matching TRBD2. V lost 4 bases to trimming and J lost 6 bases; unmatched junction nucleotides: 12. Germline CDR1 and CDR2: SGHNT and YENEEA. This CDR3 comprises 16 residues. CDR3 DNA: TGTGCCAGCAGCTCCGCCCAAGCGGGAGTTGGGGATACGCAGTATTTT. This sequence encodes CASSSAQAGVGDTQYF.

This clone has just one count. The V and J genes are TRBV29-1 and TRBJ2-5, with 8 positions matching TRBD2. The CDR3 runs 13 residues. Germline CDR1 SQVTM, CDR2 ANQGSEA. The V gene end was trimmed by 3 bases and the J gene end by 4 bases; junction bases not matched to a gene: 4. CDR3 sequence reads: CSVEWLAGETQYF. As DNA, the CDR3 is TGCAGCGTTGAGTGGCTAGCGGGAGAGACCCAGTACTTC.

The chain employs TRBV4-3 and TRBJ1-2; D is unresolved. The germline CDR1 and CDR2 sequences are LGHNA and YSLEER. Between the trimmed V and J ends, which lost 0 bases and 2 bases, there was a span of 10 bases. CDR3 length equals 15 residues. This chain's CDR3 is CASSQDQPGNYGYTF. The CDR3 bases are TGCGCCAGCAGCCAAGATCAACCGGGGAACTATGGCTACACCTTC.

The chain links TRBV10-3 to TRBJ2-3; 8 bases fit TRBD1. The V gene's germline CDR1 is ENHRY and CDR2 SYGVKD. The CDR3 spans 15 residues. Trimming removed 7 bases from V and 6 bases from J; junction bases left unmatched: 12. The CDR3 here is CAITLDREPFDTQYF. DNA of the CDR3: TGTGCCATCACTCTGGACAGGGAGCCCTTTGATACGCAGTATTTT.

This chain uses TRBV11-2 with TRBJ2-2; D unresolved. CDR1 and CDR2 from the germline V gene are SGHAT and FQNNGV. Trimming pared 2 bases from V and 8 bases from J, leaving 9 bases between. The CDR3 has 13 amino acids. The CDR3 loop is CASSLPTSGELFF. In DNA, the CDR3 is TGTGCCAGCAGCTTACCGACTTCTGGGGAGCTGTTTTTT.

This clone has only one observation. V is TRBV7-2 and J is TRBJ2-5; D perhaps matches TRBD1 (5 bases). This CDR3 contains 15 residues. Germline V gene data show CDR1 as SGHTA and CDR2 as FQGNSA. V gave up 7 bases and J gave up 3 bases, with 18 bases separating them. The CDR3 loop is CASTITGRAEETQYF. The DNA for the CDR3 is TGTGCCAGCACCATCACAGGTCGGGCGGAAGAGACCCAGTACTTC.

The chain combines TRBV5-6 with TRBJ1-6; D is unclear. Per the germline V gene, CDR1 is SGHDT and CDR2 is YYEEEE. Trimming took 1 base from V and 7 from J, leaving 9 bases between them. The CDR3 is 14 amino acids. The CDR3: CASSLPRNNSPLHF. The CDR3 bases are TGTGCCAGCAGCTTGCCCAGGAACAATTCACCCCTCCACTTT.

The chain links TRBV11-3 to TRBJ1-3; unclear D gene. CDR3 length: 15 amino acids. V shed 2 bases and J shed 0 bases, with 8 bases lying between them. Germline assignment: CDR1 SGHNT and CDR2 YENEEA. In DNA form, the CDR3 reads TGTGCCAGCAGCTTAAGTCGGAGCTCTGGAAACACCATATATTTT. Protein sequence: CASSLSRSSGNTIYF.

The chain carries TRBV5-1 and TRBJ2-2, with 9 bases fitting TRBD2. Losses at the gene ends were 4 bases for V and 0 bases for J; bases not matched to a gene: 7. There are 17 residues in the CDR3. Germline V CDR1 and CDR2: SGHRS, YFSETQ. CDR3 coding DNA: TGCGCCAGCAGCCCGGGACTAGCTGTCGCGAACACCGGGGAGCTGTTTTTT. It codes for CASSPGLAVANTGELFF.